Listed here is a single T cell receptor beta chain. What it binds is not known. These data are taken from a study of blood T cells in healthy people across ages. PCR was performed a second time for about 7 to 12 cycles using a sample-barcoded 5' primer and a J-beta primer mix. With 12 random nucleotides, a template-switch adaptor tagged each individual cDNA molecule. TCRdb re-called the 5' RACE reads with MiXCR, one entry per CDR3 protein. The table lists 1.5 million to 2 million distinct CDR3 sequences, 28% of them singletons. Every sample yielded at least 6 million isolated PBMCs. Findings and caveats of the study: The authors considered diversity estimates from one million T cells to be underestimates.

The CDR3 runs 15 residues. With 5 bases removed from V and 5 bases from J, the gap between germline ends came to 18 bases. Germline V lookup: CDR1 LGHDT, CDR2 YNNKEL (reference sequence). The chain recombines TRBV3-1 with TRBJ1-2; possible D gene TRBD1, 5 bases. The sample consisted of blood. This sequence originates from a woman aged 25 to 39 in good health. This CDR3 is CASSSNFGTGYGYTF. CDR3 sequence (DNA): TGTGCCAGCAGCTCTAATTTCGGGACCGGGTATGGCTACACCTTC.